The text below deals with one TCR beta chain. Trimming pared 8 bases from V and 5 bases from J, leaving 22 bases between. The CDR3 has 16 amino acids. Germline V CDR1 and CDR2: LNHDA, SQIVND (reference sequence). The data belong to a study of T cell responses to AZD1222 COVID-19 vaccine. Profiled with immunoSEQ multiplex PCR; TCRdb holds only in-frame clones, not every one. The sample has tens of thousands of clones; around nine tenths are singletons. This TCR was sampled from an adult in good health. The material sequenced was peripheral blood, taken on day 0 of AZD1222 vaccination. This rearrangement joins TRBV19 to TRBJ1-5, with D possibly matching TRBD1 (6 bases). For the CDR3, the DNA is TGTGCCAGTCAATCTACGGACGGACAGTTCCATCAGCCCCAGCATTTT. Residues: CASQSTDGQFHQPQHF.